Listed below are T cell receptor beta chains from one sample, sequenced in a study of beta chain features in type 1 diabetes. Libraries were prepared by immunoSEQ multiplex PCR; TCRdb keeps only in-frame clonotypes and omits some of them. This table has 500,000 to 650,000 clones, under 15% appearing once. Sequenced material: naive CD4+ T cells from blood. The receptors come from a man aged 25-45 years with type 1 diabetes. Both conserved end residues are part of each CDR3. The order of the fields is V gene, D gene, J gene, clone size, CDR3 DNA, CDR3 protein. The D gene is left open where the match is weak. A row's size may be missing; if present it is once, few, many or a size class.

>TRBV5-1|.|TRBJ1-1|.
TGCGCCAGCAGCTTGGGGGACAAAGGAGAAGCTTTCTTT
CASSLGDKGEAFF
>TRBV18|.|TRBJ2-3|.
TGTGCCAGCTCACAACTAGACACAGATACGCAGTATTTT
CASSQLDTDTQYF
>TRBV7-9|TRBD2|TRBJ2-3|.
TGTGCCAGCAGCGGATTAGCCAGCGGGGGAATGACTAGCACAGATACGCAGTATTTT
CASSGLASGGMTSTDTQYF
>TRBV29-1|.|TRBJ1-3|.
TGCAGCGTTGGGAATGGAGGAGTAGCCGGAAACACCATATATTTT
CSVGNGGVAGNTIYF
>TRBV6-1|TRBD1|TRBJ1-2|few
TGTGCCAGCAGCCGTCCCGGGACAGAGTATAGAGGCTACACCTTC
CASSRPGTEYRGYTF
>TRBV30|TRBD1|TRBJ2-7|.
TGTGCCTGGAGCCGAAACTCAGGGGGCGAGCAGTACTTC
CAWSRNSGGEQYF
>TRBV9|.|TRBJ1-1|few
TGTGCCAGCAGCGTAGTGCCGGCTCCCGAACTAGGGGCTTTCTTT
CASSVVPAPELGAFF
>TRBV4-3|.|TRBJ1-4|few
TGCGCCAGCAGCCAAGCATCGGGACAACTACGGGAAAAACTGTTTTTT
CASSQASGQLREKLFF
>TRBV7-9|.|TRBJ1-4|few
TGTGCCAGCAGCCCCTCCCGGACAGCACGGAATGAAAAACTGTTTTTT
CASSPSRTARNEKLFF
>TRBV6-5|.|TRBJ2-7|.
TGTGCCAGCAGTTACTCCATGGGGGGAGCGTCCTACGAGCAGTACTTC
CASSYSMGGASYEQYF
>TRBV30|.|TRBJ1-5|few
TGTGCCTGGAGTGTAGGGGCAGGGTATCAGCCCCAGCATTTT
CAWSVGAGYQPQHF
>TRBV6-6|.|TRBJ1-5|.
TGTGCCAGCTGGTCAACAAGAGGAGGGAGCAATCAGCCCCAGCATTTT
CASWSTRGGSNQPQHF
>TRBV7-9|.|TRBJ1-1|.
TGTGCCAGCAGCCAGAAAAGTGAAGCTTTCTTT
CASSQKSEAFF
>TRBV7-9|.|TRBJ2-1|.
TGTGCCAGCAGCTTATCCGGGGGTCTGTTCTTC
CASSLSGGLFF
>TRBV29-1|.|TRBJ1-2|few
TGCAGCGTTGGGGCAGCCACATCCTATGGCTACACCTTC
CSVGAATSYGYTF
>TRBV6-6|.|TRBJ2-7|few
TGTGCCAGCAGTCAAAGGTGGGAGCAGTACTTC
CASSQRWEQYF
>TRBV11-3|TRBD1|TRBJ1-1|.
TGTGCCAGCAGCTTAGTCCAGGGGGCGGTCGGCACTGAAGCTTTCTTT
CASSLVQGAVGTEAFF
>TRBV19|.|TRBJ1-2|few
TGTGCCAGTAGCCAGGATTCCTATGGCTACACCTTC
CASSQDSYGYTF
>TRBV7-9|.|TRBJ2-7|few
TGTGCCAGCAGTCCCTGGGACCAGGCTCGGGAGGAGCAGTACTTC
CASSPWDQAREEQYF
>TRBV27|.|TRBJ1-1|.
TGTGCCAGCAGTCGCGGGGATTTATCCCGCATGAACACTGAAGCTTTCTTT
CASSRGDLSRMNTEAFF
>TRBV10-3|TRBD2|TRBJ2-3|.
TGTGCCATCAGTGAGTTGGCGGGGGGGGCCGGAGATACGCAGTATTTT
CAISELAGGAGDTQYF
>TRBV14|.|TRBJ1-1|.
TGTGCCAGCAGCCAAGTTCAGGTTGAAGCTTTCTTT
CASSQVQVEAFF
>TRBV11-2|TRBD2|TRBJ2-1|.
TGTGCCAGCAGCGAGCGAACGCCGGGGGGGCCCAATGAGCAGTTCTTC
CASSERTPGGPNEQFF
>TRBV4-2|.|TRBJ2-3|.
TGTGCCAGCAGCCCTGAGGGGGGCCACACAGATACGCAGTATTTT
CASSPEGGHTDTQYF
>TRBV30|.|TRBJ2-5|.
TGTGCCTGGAGTGGGACAGCCCAAGAGACCCAGTACTTC
CAWSGTAQETQYF
>TRBV7-3|TRBD1|TRBJ2-1|few
TGTGCCAGCAGCGATCGGGACAGGGGAAGGAATGAGCAGTTCTTC
CASSDRDRGRNEQFF
>TRBV14|.|TRBJ1-1|few
TGTGCCAGCAGCCACGCCGGGGAGGACCCAGCTTTCTTT
CASSHAGEDPAFF
>TRBV10-3|TRBD1|TRBJ2-7|few
TGTGCCTCCGGGGGGACAGGGGCCTACGAGCAGTACTTC
CASGGTGAYEQYF
>TRBV9|TRBD1|TRBJ2-5|.
TGTGCCAGCAGCGACAGGGGTATAGAGACCCAGTACTTC
CASSDRGIETQYF
>TRBV19|TRBD1|TRBJ2-7|.
TGTGCCAGTAAGGAGCGGGACAGGGCCTCCTACGAGCAGTACTTC
CASKERDRASYEQYF
>TRBV2|.|TRBJ1-1|few
TGTGCCAGCAGTGAAACGACAGTGGCTGAAGCTTTCTTT
CASSETTVAEAFF
>TRBV6-6|.|TRBJ1-5|few
TGTGCCAGCAGTTCAACCGGGACACGCTATCAGCCCCAGCATTTT
CASSSTGTRYQPQHF
>TRBV7-2|.|TRBJ1-2|few
TGTGCCAGCAGCTTAGTGGCAGGGGTAGAGGGCTACACCTTC
CASSLVAGVEGYTF
>TRBV2|TRBD2|TRBJ2-3|.
TGTGCCAGCAAACCCGGGGGGGGCGCAGATACGCAGTATTTT
CASKPGGGADTQYF
>TRBV6-5|TRBD1|TRBJ1-1|.
TGTGCCAGCAGTTACTCGAGGGACAGAGGAACTGAAGCTTTCTTT
CASSYSRDRGTEAFF
>TRBV9|.|TRBJ2-1|.
TGTGCCAGCAGCGTCGGAGGGCATACGGAAGAGCAGTTCTTC
CASSVGGHTEEQFF
>TRBV28|.|TRBJ1-4|.
TGTGCCGCCTCCTCTAATGAAAAACTGTTTTTT
CAASSNEKLFF
>TRBV28|.|TRBJ2-1|few
TGTGCCAGCAGTCCGCCGACAGAGTACAATGAGCAGTTCTTC
CASSPPTEYNEQFF
>TRBV29-1|.|TRBJ1-1|few
TGCAGCGTGCAAAACCTCAGGGGCTTGGGTACTGAAGCTTTCTTT
CSVQNLRGLGTEAFF
>TRBV19|TRBD1|TRBJ1-5|few
TGTGCCAGTAGTGGGACAGGCGGAAATCAGCCCCAGCATTTT
CASSGTGGNQPQHF
>TRBV5-6|.|TRBJ1-4|few
TGTGCCAGCAGCTTGGGGCTCGAAGGAAAACTGTTTTTT
CASSLGLEGKLFF
>TRBV29-1|TRBD2|TRBJ2-5|.
TGCAGCGTTGAAGGCGGGGGGGTTGGAGAGACCCAGTACTTC
CSVEGGGVGETQYF
>TRBV5-1|.|TRBJ2-7|few
TGCGCCAGCAGAGATTTGGGCCTCGGCGAGCAGTACTTC
CASRDLGLGEQYF
>TRBV9|.|TRBJ1-6|few
TGTGCCAGCAGCGTAGCCGGTGGCCATAATTCACCCCTCCACTTT
CASSVAGGHNSPLHF
>TRBV7-2|.|TRBJ2-7|.
TGTGCCAGCAGCTTAGGCACTAACTACGAGCAGTACTTC
CASSLGTNYEQYF
>TRBV11-2|TRBD2|TRBJ2-3|few
TGTGCCAGCAGCCAGGGACTACAACTACAGGATACGCAGTATTTT
CASSQGLQLQDTQYF
>TRBV10-1|.|TRBJ2-5|.
TGCGCCAGCAGTGAGCTGGGGGCACGAGAGACCCAGTACTTC
CASSELGARETQYF
>TRBV2|TRBD2|TRBJ2-7|.
TGTGCCAGCAGTGACGCCTGGAGGGAGGGCGAGCAGTACTTC
CASSDAWREGEQYF
>TRBV7-2|.|TRBJ1-2|.
TGTGCCAGCAGCTTAGCGGTAGCCGAAGCTAACTATGGCTACACCTTC
CASSLAVAEANYGYTF
>TRBV14|.|TRBJ2-7|many
TGTGCCAGCAGCCAAGGGCGGACTCCCCCTATGCGGGAGCAGTACTTC
CASSQGRTPPMREQYF
>TRBV7-9|.|TRBJ2-1|few
TGTGCCAGCAGCCCGTACAGGGAGGGGGCCGAGCAGTTCTTC
CASSPYREGAEQFF
>TRBV5-4|.|TRBJ1-1|.
TGTGCCAGCAGCCTGGGACGGCTGAACACTGAAGCTTTCTTT
CASSLGRLNTEAFF
>TRBV6-5|.|TRBJ1-3|few
TGTGCCACCCGGGGGTTAACGGCTGGAAACACCATATATTTT
CATRGLTAGNTIYF
>TRBV29-1|.|TRBJ2-1|few
TGCAGCGTTTTGGGCGGATACAATGAGCAGTTCTTC
CSVLGGYNEQFF
>TRBV6-1|.|TRBJ1-6|few
TGTGCCAGCAGTGAAAAGGCAGGGGATTCACCCCTCCACTTT
CASSEKAGDSPLHF